This T cell receptor (beta chain) is drawn from a study of human T cells and chemical hapten exposure. Turning to the study itself: Cases of alopecia areata, totalis or universalis occurred in a predominantly female patient group. Study-wide findings and caveats: No change in TCRs above 1 in 1000 frequency was produced by DPC sensitization.

TCRdb re-derived calls from the RACE reads in MiXCR, one entry per CDR3 protein. Of nearly 85,000 distinct CDR3 sequences in the sample, approximately 10% are singletons; the top ten hold 1.6%. This clonotype was picked up many times. Its antigen is as yet unknown. Germline V CDR1 and CDR2: DFQATT, SNEGSKA (reference sequence). CDR3 length equals 11 residues. The V end was cut by 5 bases, the J end by 3 bases, with 8 bases between. Time point in this sample: patch test 2, 6 weeks after DPC sensitization. Treatment: therapeutic diphenylcyclopropenone sensitization with weekly scalp DPC. Those who donated were patients with alopecia, 18 to 70 years of age, and suitable for DPC.

The rearrangement joins TRBV20-1 to TRBJ2-7; tentative D call: TRBD1 (6 bases). This TCR was recovered from a man between 18 and 29 years old with alopecia areata. Some clones in this sample may be carry-over from other donors' samples. The sequenced sample was whole blood, obtained in connection with sensitization to the hapten diphenylcyclopropenone (DPC). This chain's CDR3 is CSAEDSYEQYV. The CDR3, as DNA: TGCAGTGCTGAGGACAGCTACGAGCAGTACGTC.